This paragraph reports one T cell receptor beta chain. The participants were between about 18 and 90 years old and came from roughly 25 US areas. In the original workflow: The authors estimated nucleated cell counts from reference gene primer amplification. Clones were sequenced by immunoSEQ multiplex PCR, and TCRdb holds only the in-frame ones, with some missing. V and J calls and clone size are given by that table; D and trimming were obtained from the DNA. The sample holds fewer than 250,000 clones, around 84% seen once. This sample is part of a study of blood T cell repertoires in COVID-19. Study summary: The United States, Italy and Spain were the sources of the acute and convalescent COVID-19 samples. In each case, the material was cDNA or gDNA derived from T cells, B-cell-depleted T cells, or PBMCs.

The V end lost 2 bases, the J end lost 0 bases, and 3 bases lay between the germline ends. This CDR3 spans 13 amino acids. CDR1 MNHEY and CDR2 SVGAGI come from the germline V gene. The source material was PBMCs or T cells enriched from blood (not recorded which). The chain is built from TRBV6-5 and TRBJ2-3; unclear D gene. The clonotype was recovered from a woman younger than 45 who had been exposed to COVID-19. The CDR3 DNA sequence: TGTGCCAGCAGTTACCAGAGCACAGATACGCAGTATTTT. Amino acids: CASSYQSTDTQYF.